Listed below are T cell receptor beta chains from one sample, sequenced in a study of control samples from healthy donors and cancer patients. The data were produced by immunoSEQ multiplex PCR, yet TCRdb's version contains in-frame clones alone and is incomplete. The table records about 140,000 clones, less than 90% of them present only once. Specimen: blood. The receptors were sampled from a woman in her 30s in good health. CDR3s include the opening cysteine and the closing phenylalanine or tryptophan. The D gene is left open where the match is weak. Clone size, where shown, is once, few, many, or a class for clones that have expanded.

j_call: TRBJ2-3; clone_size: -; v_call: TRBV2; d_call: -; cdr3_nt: TGTGCCAGCAGGGTGCCAGGGTGGATGAATACGCAGTATTTT; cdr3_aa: CASRVPGWMNTQYF
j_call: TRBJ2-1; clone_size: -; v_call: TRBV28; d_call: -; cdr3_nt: TGTGCCAGCACTCACCGGACTGTCTACAATGAGCAGTTCTTC; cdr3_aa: CASTHRTVYNEQFF
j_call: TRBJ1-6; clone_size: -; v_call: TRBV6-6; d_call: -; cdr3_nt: TGTGCCAGCAGTTACTCGGGGGGAGGCTCACCCCTCCACTTT; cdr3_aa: CASSYSGGGSPLHF
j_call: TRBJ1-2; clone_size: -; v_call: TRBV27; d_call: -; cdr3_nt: TGTGCCAGCAGTCCGGCAGGGTTCATTAACTATGGCTACACCTTC; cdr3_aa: CASSPAGFINYGYTF
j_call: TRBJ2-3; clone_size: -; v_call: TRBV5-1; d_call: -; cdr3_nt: TGCGCCAGCAGCTTGGCCGGGACCTTGGCAGATACGCAGTATTTT; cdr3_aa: CASSLAGTLADTQYF
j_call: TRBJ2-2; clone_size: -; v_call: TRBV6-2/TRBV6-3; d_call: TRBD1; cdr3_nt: TGTGCCAGCAGCCGACCGACAGGGGACGGCGGGGAGCTGTTTTTT; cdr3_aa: CASSRPTGDGGELFF
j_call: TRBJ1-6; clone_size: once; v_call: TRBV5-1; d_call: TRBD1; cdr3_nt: TGCGCCAGCAGCTCCCGACAGGGAGAACCCCTCCACTTT; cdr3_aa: CASSSRQGEPLHF
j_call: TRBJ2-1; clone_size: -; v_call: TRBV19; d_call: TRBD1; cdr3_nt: TGTGCCAGTAGTATAGGACAGGGTCCTGAGCAGTTCTTC; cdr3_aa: CASSIGQGPEQFF
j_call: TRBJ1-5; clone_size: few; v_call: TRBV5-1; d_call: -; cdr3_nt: TGCGCCAGCAGCTTGGATGGGGGGGGCGGCAATCAGCCCCAGCATTTT; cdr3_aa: CASSLDGGGGNQPQHF
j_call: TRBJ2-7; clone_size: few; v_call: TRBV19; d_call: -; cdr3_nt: TGTGCCAGTAGTATAGGGCCAGGCGAGCAGTACTTC; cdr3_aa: CASSIGPGEQYF
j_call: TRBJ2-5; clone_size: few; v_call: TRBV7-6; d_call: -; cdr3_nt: TGTGCCAGCAGCTCGCCCAGGGGGGGTCAAGAGACCCAGTACTTC; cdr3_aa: CASSSPRGGQETQYF
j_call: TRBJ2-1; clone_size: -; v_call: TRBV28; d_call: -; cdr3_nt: TGTGCCAGCAGTTTTGTTACCGTCGCGGTTCGGCCGTTCTTC; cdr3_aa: CASSFVTVAVRPFF
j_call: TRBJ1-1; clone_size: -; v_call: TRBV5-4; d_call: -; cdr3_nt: TGTGCCAGCAGCTTGGGGGGCAGCACTGAAGCTTTCTTT; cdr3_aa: CASSLGGSTEAFF
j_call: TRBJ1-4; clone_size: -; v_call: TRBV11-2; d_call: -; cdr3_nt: TGTGCCAGCAGCAAGGGGACACTGGCAACTAATGAAAAACTGTTTTTT; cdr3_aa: CASSKGTLATNEKLFF
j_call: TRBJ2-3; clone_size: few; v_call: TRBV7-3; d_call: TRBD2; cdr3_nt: TGTGCCAGCAGCGATCCGGGACTAGCGGCAGATACGCAGTATTTT; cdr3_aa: CASSDPGLAADTQYF
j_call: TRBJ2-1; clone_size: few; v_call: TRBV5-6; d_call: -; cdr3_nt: TGTGCCAGCAGCCTGTGGGCTAGCAGCCTCAATGAGCAGTTCTTC; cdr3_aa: CASSLWASSLNEQFF
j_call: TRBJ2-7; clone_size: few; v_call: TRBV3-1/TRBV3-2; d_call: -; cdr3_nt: TGTGCCAGCAGCCAATTATCGAGCTACGAGCAGTACTTC; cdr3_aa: CASSQLSSYEQYF
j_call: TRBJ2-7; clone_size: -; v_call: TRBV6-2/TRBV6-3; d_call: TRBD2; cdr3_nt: TGTGCCAGCAGTTACACCCTAGCGGAGAACTACGAGCAGTACTTC; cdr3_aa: CASSYTLAENYEQYF
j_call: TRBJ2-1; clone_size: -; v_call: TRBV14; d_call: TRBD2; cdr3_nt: TGTGCCAGCAGCCAAGACCCCCTGGGACTAGCGGGGGGAGCCTACAATGAGCAGTTCTTC; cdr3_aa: CASSQDPLGLAGGAYNEQFF
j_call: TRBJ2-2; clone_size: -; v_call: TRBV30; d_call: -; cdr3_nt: TGTGCCTGGAGCCTCTGGGCGGGGGAGCTGTTTTTT; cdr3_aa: CAWSLWAGELFF
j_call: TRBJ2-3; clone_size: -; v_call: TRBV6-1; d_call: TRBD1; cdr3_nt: TGTGCCAGCAGTGAGGGCAGGGGGCTCGGTACAGATACGCAGTATTTT; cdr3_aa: CASSEGRGLGTDTQYF
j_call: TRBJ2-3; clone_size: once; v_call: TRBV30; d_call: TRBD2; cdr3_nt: TGTGCCTGGAGTCTAGCGGGAGCCGAGGCAGATACGCAGTATTTT; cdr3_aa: CAWSLAGAEADTQYF
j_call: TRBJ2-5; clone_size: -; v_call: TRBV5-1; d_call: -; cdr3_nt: TGCGCCAGCAGACCCGGACAGTTAGAGACCCAGTACTTC; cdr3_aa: CASRPGQLETQYF
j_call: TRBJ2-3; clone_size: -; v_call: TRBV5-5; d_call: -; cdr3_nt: TGTGCCAGCATCCGGGGGACCGGGACAACAGATACGCAGTATTTT; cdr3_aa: CASIRGTGTTDTQYF
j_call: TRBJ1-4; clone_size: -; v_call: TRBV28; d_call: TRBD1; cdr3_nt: TGTGCCAGCAGTCAGCCGGGACAGGCACCTCCAGCTAATGAAAAACTGTTTTTT; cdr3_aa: CASSQPGQAPPANEKLFF
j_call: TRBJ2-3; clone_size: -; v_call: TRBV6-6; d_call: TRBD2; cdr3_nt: TGTGCCGTCGGGACTAGCGGCGGAGATACGCAGTATTTT; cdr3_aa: CAVGTSGGDTQYF
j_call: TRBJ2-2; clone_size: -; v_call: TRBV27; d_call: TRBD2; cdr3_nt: TGTGCCAGCAGACAAGGGACTAGCGGGATAATCGGGGAGCTGTTTTTT; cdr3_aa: CASRQGTSGIIGELFF
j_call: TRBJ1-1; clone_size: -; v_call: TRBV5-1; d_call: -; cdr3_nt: TGCGCCAGCAGCTTGGTTGGGACTATGAACACTGAAGCTTTCTTT; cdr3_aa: CASSLVGTMNTEAFF
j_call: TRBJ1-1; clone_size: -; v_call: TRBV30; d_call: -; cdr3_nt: TGTGCCTCGATCCGCACCCCGGGACGGAGCATGAACACTGAAGCTTTCTTT; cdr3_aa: CASIRTPGRSMNTEAFF
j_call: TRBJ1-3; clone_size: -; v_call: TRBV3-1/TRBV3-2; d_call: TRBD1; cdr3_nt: TGTGCCAGCAGCCAACCCCTCGGGACAGGGGGAAACACCATATATTTT; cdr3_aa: CASSQPLGTGGNTIYF
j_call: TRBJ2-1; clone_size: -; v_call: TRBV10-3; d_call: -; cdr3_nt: TGTGCCATCAGTGCTAGCGGACAGAGCGATGAGCAGTTCTTC; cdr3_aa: CAISASGQSDEQFF